This TCR beta chain emerged from a study of T cell responses to AZD1222 COVID-19 vaccine (dated by TCRdb to 2020 to 2022). As for the study more broadly: A total of approximately 240 trial participants underwent TCR sequencing, of whom 207 received two doses of AZD1222 and 26 received two doses of the MenACWY control vaccine. Trial participants were enrolled by age into 18-55, 56-69 and 70-plus year subgroups, with roughly 160, 29 and 62 TCR-sequenced participants respectively.

Sequences SGHRS (CDR1) and YFSETQ (CDR2) are obtained from the germline V gene. Including the terminal cysteine and phenylalanine, the CDR3 comprises 14 residues. The CDR3 DNA has 42 bases and is translated from base 1. V is pared back by 4 bases and J by 0 bases, with 11 bases lying between the germline termini. A remark on this clone: No antigen is known for it. No base qualities exist here, and no much larger clone lies one base off it.

The CDR3 regions of human TCRbeta chains were analyzed by immunosequencing. As for how the authors treated the data: Repertoire TCRs were matched against a reference library of SARS-CoV-2-specific TCRs generated with the MIRA antigen-specificity platform. Breadth meant the fraction of unique TCRs that were SARS-CoV-2-associated, whereas depth meant the fraction of total T cells that were SARS-CoV-2-associated. Using the MIRA data, every spike-specific TCR was mapped to the spike region that the TCR reacted to and assigned to either a CD4 or a CD8 class. Log10-transformed breadth and depth values were compared by one-way ANOVA with Sidak's multiple comparisons tests. TCRdb took over this immuneACCESS table, retaining in-frame rearrangements with V and J assigned. Such tables are incomplete; in checked studies, under half of the missing clones stem from an unresolved V gene, and the remainder is unexplained. V and J calls and clone size follow that table, whereas D and trimming were derived from the DNA. For this sample there are 30,000 to 35,000 clones; roughly 74% appear just once. About 4% of the sample is taken by the ten largest.

The time point label of this sample denotes: about 28 days (+/-7) after the second vaccine dose. AZD1222 recipients whose second dose came at about 4 weeks and those whose second dose came at about 12 weeks were combined into one group, since spike-specific TCR depth and breadth did not differ between the two schedules. Vaccinee samples were obtained from the UK trials COV001 and COV002, which included a single-blind randomized controlled phase 2/3 trial of AZD1222 (ChAdOx1 nCoV-19) in healthy adults. For TCRbeta chain sequencing, PBMC samples were collected from trial participants at day 0 and at day 28 after the second dose. What the authors observed across the whole study: The 56-69-year group was small, and its depth increase did not reach significance, likely because of low power. Participants were mostly white British, with more females than males. The authors suggested clonal diversity may have been underestimated. The whole spike protein was spanned by vaccine-associated CD4 TCRs, and dominant responses were seen in regions 160-218 and 743-854. Because no day 14 peak-response samples were available, repertoires were characterized only after the peak T cell response. Nearly half of unique spike-specific TCRs reportedly recognized epitopes outside regions mutated in the B.1.351 and B.1.1.7 variants. After two AZD1222 doses, both the breadth and the depth of spike-specific TCRs were significantly higher than at day 0 and than in MenACWY recipients. Conclusions about previously exposed vaccinees are limited, since just six AZD1222 recipients were seropositive for SARS-CoV-2 at baseline.

This sequence was found in an adult who received the AZD1222 COVID-19 vaccine. Recombination connected TRBV5-1 to TRBJ2-7, with the D call tentatively TRBD1 or TRBD2, each fitting 5 bases. Sequenced material: peripheral blood, taken 28 days after the second AZD1222 dose. The CDR3 corresponds to CASSPGRASYEQYF. At the DNA level, the sequence is TGCGCCAGCAGCCCGGGACGGGCCTCCTACGAGCAGTACTTC.